The present entry profiles one T cell receptor (beta chain) with its context. The record originates from a study of radiotherapy plus CTLA-4 blockade in lung cancer. Study-level background: Disease control was achieved by roughly 32% of patients, and objective responses by about 17%.

This table comes from immunoSEQ multiplex PCR, and its TCRdb copy is limited to in-frame clones, with some not included. The table has tens of thousands of clones, over 60% seen once. Germline loops: CDR1 MGHRA, CDR2 YSYEKL. Trimming cost V 1 base and J 7 bases, with 10 bases left between them. The CDR3 covers 14 residues. This chain connects TRBV4-1 to TRBJ2-2; D is possibly TRBD2 (6 bases). The starting material was peripheral blood, obtained from a patient treated with radiotherapy plus ipilimumab. This TCR derives from a human donor with non-small cell lung cancer whose response to radiotherapy plus ipilimumab could not be evaluated. This chain's CDR3 is CASSQGEVFGELFF. The CDR3 coding sequence is TGCGCCAGCAGCCAAGGGGAGGTTTTCGGGGAGCTGTTTTTT.